This is a list of T cell receptor beta chains from one sample in a study of T-cell memory formation after mild COVID-19. TCRdb reprocessed the 5' RACE reads with MiXCR, giving one entry per CDR3 protein. The sample has 350,000 to 450,000 distinct CDR3 sequences, 20% seen once. Source material: PBMCs or a T cell subset sorted from them (not recorded which). Receptors originate from an adult woman who had mild COVID-19 (a few samples of this study predate the infection). Cell type and time point are not known. Both conserved end residues are part of each CDR3. A D gene is named only where the DNA matches it firmly. For some rows the clone size is stated as once, few or many, or as a class when expanded; others skip it.

v_call: TRBV4-1; clone_size: once; j_call: TRBJ1-2; d_call: .; cdr3_nt: TGCGCCAGCAGCTTCCCTGTAAGGGGGTCTCCCTATGGCTACACCTTC; cdr3_aa: CASSFPVRGSPYGYTF
v_call: TRBV6-5; clone_size: .; j_call: TRBJ2-1; d_call: .; cdr3_nt: TGTGCCAGCAGTTACTTGTCGGGGAGGCCCTACAATGAGCAGTTCTTC; cdr3_aa: CASSYLSGRPYNEQFF
v_call: TRBV11-1; clone_size: few; j_call: TRBJ1-2; d_call: .; cdr3_nt: TGTGCCAGCAGCTTTGGGGGCACTGGCTACACCTTC; cdr3_aa: CASSFGGTGYTF
v_call: TRBV9; clone_size: few; j_call: TRBJ2-5; d_call: .; cdr3_nt: TGTGCCAGCAGCCCCGGGACTCAACCCCGGGAGACCCAGTACTTC; cdr3_aa: CASSPGTQPRETQYF
v_call: TRBV6-6; clone_size: .; j_call: TRBJ1-2; d_call: .; cdr3_nt: TGTGCCAGCAGGAGACAGGACCGACAATATGGCTACACCTTC; cdr3_aa: CASRRQDRQYGYTF
v_call: TRBV27; clone_size: .; j_call: TRBJ2-3; d_call: TRBD2; cdr3_nt: TGTGCCAGCAGTTCCTTAGCGGGGGTGCCTGATACGCAGTATTTT; cdr3_aa: CASSSLAGVPDTQYF
v_call: TRBV21-1; clone_size: few; j_call: TRBJ1-1; d_call: .; cdr3_nt: TGTGCCAGCAGCAAAACGCGGGACGGGACCGTGAACACTGAAGCTTTCTTT; cdr3_aa: CASSKTRDGTVNTEAFF
v_call: TRBV18; clone_size: few; j_call: TRBJ2-2; d_call: .; cdr3_nt: TGTGCCAGCTCACAATACACCCGGGGGACCGGGGAGCTGTTTTTT; cdr3_aa: CASSQYTRGTGELFF
v_call: TRBV29-1; clone_size: .; j_call: TRBJ2-3; d_call: TRBD2; cdr3_nt: TGCAGCGTTGATAAGTTCGGGACTAGCGGGAGCAGGAATACGCAGTATTTT; cdr3_aa: CSVDKFGTSGSRNTQYF
v_call: TRBV4-2; clone_size: .; j_call: TRBJ1-2; d_call: .; cdr3_nt: TGTGCCAGCAGCCAAGCGGCCGGGAACTATGGCTACACCTTC; cdr3_aa: CASSQAAGNYGYTF
v_call: TRBV7-9; clone_size: .; j_call: TRBJ2-7; d_call: .; cdr3_nt: TGTGCCAGCAGCTCTCCGAAGGGGAACTACGAGCAGTACTTC; cdr3_aa: CASSSPKGNYEQYF
v_call: TRBV5-6; clone_size: .; j_call: TRBJ2-2; d_call: .; cdr3_nt: TGTGCCAGCAGCTTCACAGGGAACTGGGACACCGGGGAGCTGTTTTTT; cdr3_aa: CASSFTGNWDTGELFF